Below, 8 T cell receptor beta chains from the same sample are listed, as sequenced in a study of cytomegalovirus exposure and HLA in healthy donors. The study ran its PCR with 60 Vbeta and 13 Jbeta primers. Clones were sequenced by immunoSEQ multiplex PCR, and TCRdb holds only the in-frame ones, with some missing. The sample shows approximately 160,000 clones, around 83% of them seen only once. The sample was PBMCs. These TCRs come from a girl aged 2-10 years in good health and CMV-seropositive.

The rearrangement links TRBV30 to TRBJ1-1, with D possibly TRBD1 on 5 matching bases. The CDR3 contains 14 residues. V was trimmed by 3 bases and J by 0 bases, leaving 11 bases between them. Germline CDR1 reads GTSNPN; CDR2 reads SVGIG (reference sequence). CDR3 protein: CAWRSGPMNTEAFF. The CDR3 nucleotides read TGTGCCTGGAGGTCAGGGCCCATGAACACTGAAGCTTTCTTT.

The chain uses TRBV30 and TRBJ2-1; D not resolved. The CDR3 spans 11 residues. The germline gives CDR1 GTSNPN, CDR2 SVGIG (reference sequence). V was shortened by 1 base and J by 10 bases, with 8 bases between the two germline ends. The CDR3 spells CAWSGRWEQFF. CDR3 sequence (DNA): TGTGCCTGGAGTGGCAGATGGGAGCAGTTCTTC.

The V gene is TRBV30, the J gene TRBJ1-3; D remains ambiguous. CDR1 GTSNPN and CDR2 SVGIG come from the germline V gene (reference sequence). V was cut by 2 bases and J by 5 bases, with 10 bases left in between. CDR3 length: 13 residues. Written as DNA, the CDR3 is TGTGCCTGGAGTCGGGTTCCTCGAAACACCATATATTTT. Translating it yields CAWSRVPRNTIYF. Drawing the rest from reference TRBV30 and TRBJ1-3, the complete variable domain is SQTIHQWPATLVQPVGSPLSLECTVEGTSNPNLYWYRQAAGRGLQLLFYSVGIGQISSEVPQNLSASRPQDRQFILSSKKLLLSDSGFYLCAWSRVPRNTIYFGEGSWLTVV.

This chain joins TRBV2 and TRBJ2-3, with 7 bases matching TRBD1. Trimming removed 2 bases from V and 2 bases from J; junction bases left unmatched: 7. The V gene's germline CDR1 is SNHLY and CDR2 FYNNEI. The CDR3 is made up of 16 amino acids. CDR3 sequence: CASSESLGQITDTQYF. Here the CDR3 DNA reads TGTGCCAGCAGTGAATCTCTGGGACAGATCACAGATACGCAGTATTTT.

The chain recombines TRBV28 with TRBJ2-3; D is unresolved. CDR1 MDHEN and CDR2 SYDVKM come from the germline V gene. CDR3 length equals 11 residues. Trimming removed 6 bases from V and 4 bases from J, with 5 bases in between. CDR3 residues: CASSPSDTQYF. The CDR3 region has the DNA TGTGCCAGCAGCCCGTCAGATACGCAGTATTTT.

This chain links TRBV19 with TRBJ2-5; D is possibly TRBD2 (5 bases). Trimming pared 2 bases from V and 7 bases from J, leaving 11 bases between. The CDR3 is 13 residues long. The V gene's germline CDR1 is LNHDA and CDR2 SQIVND (reference sequence). For the CDR3, the DNA is TGTGCCAGTAGTATACTAGATCGGGGGACCCAGTACTTC. It translates to CASSILDRGTQYF.

This clone was detected only once. The chain couples TRBV27 to TRBJ2-3, with TRBD2 identical over 13 bases. CDR3 size: 17 residues. Trimming removed 3 bases from V and 7 bases from J; junction bases left unmatched: 10. The germline V gene encodes CDR1 MNHEY and CDR2 SMNVEV (reference sequence). The CDR3 region has the DNA TGTGCCAGCAGTTTCAAAGGACTAGCGGGAGATGTATATACGCAGTATTTT. Protein sequence: CASSFKGLAGDVYTQYF.

The genes are TRBV6-5 and TRBJ2-5, with a possible D match to TRBD2 (6 bases). Germline V gene data show CDR1 as MNHEY and CDR2 as SVGAGI. The CDR3 has 15 residues. V gave up 5 bases and J gave up 4 bases, with 17 bases separating them. The CDR3 DNA is TGTGCCAGCAGTCCCGACCCTAGCGTTGGAGAGACCCAGTACTTC. This sequence encodes CASSPDPSVGETQYF.